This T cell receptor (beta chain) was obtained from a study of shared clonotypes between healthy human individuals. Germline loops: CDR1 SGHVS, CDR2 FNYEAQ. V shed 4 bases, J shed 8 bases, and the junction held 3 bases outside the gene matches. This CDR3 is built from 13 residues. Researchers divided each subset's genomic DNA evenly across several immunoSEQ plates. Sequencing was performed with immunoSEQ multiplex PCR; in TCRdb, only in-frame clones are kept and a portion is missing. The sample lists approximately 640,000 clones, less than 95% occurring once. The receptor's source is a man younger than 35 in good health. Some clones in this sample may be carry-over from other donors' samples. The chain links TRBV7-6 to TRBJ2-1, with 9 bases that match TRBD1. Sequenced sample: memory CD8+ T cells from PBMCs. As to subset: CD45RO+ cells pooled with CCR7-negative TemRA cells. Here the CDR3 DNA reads TGTGCCAGCAGCTCCCGGACAGGGGATGAGCAGTTCTTC. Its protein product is CASSSRTGDEQFF.